This is a list of T cell receptor beta chains from one sample in a study of cytomegalovirus exposure and HLA in healthy donors. Only in-frame clones appear in the TCRdb table, and some are missing; sequencing was by immunoSEQ multiplex PCR. Among approximately 98,000 clones listed, under 85% were seen once. The sequencing sample was made of PBMCs. The receptors were sampled from a young man in good health and CMV-seropositive. Each CDR3 is given without its conserved first and last residue.

TRBV1 TSRPGTLTDTQY
TRBV7-9 ASRFGQLYGYT
TRBV6-8 ASSPPGQGAEGTGELF
TRBV7-9 ASSLKGRGETQY
TRBV18 ASSPNREGNTIY
TRBV27 ASSLTTGDEKLF
TRBV29-1 SVAENQDQPQH
TRBV6-1 ASIRTSGLYEQY
TRBV5-8 ASSLGSGGFDEQF
TRBV27 ASSLALGGRFYEQY
TRBV2 ASRGQGGSSTDTQY
TRBV11-2 ASSAIKGAGELF
TRBV5-4 ASSLAGGYPSSYNEQF
TRBV7-8 ASSLKRVPGLAVGETQY
TRBV7-9 ASRTGREQY
TRBV29-1 SGGTSYEQY
TRBV29-1 SVDGTGGYNEQF
TRBV7-2 ASSFGTSANEQF
TRBV25-1 ASSEYTTGFTQPQH
TRBV6-5 ASSHTETQY
TRBV6-1 ASSEALRASGGYNEQF
TRBV27 ASNNGGAPNTGELF
TRBV6-5 ASSKGQYNSPLH
TRBV7-9 ASSLENPAESYEQY
TRBV10-1 ASSDVDRDEQY
TRBV19 ASSMGAGGQETQY
TRBV13 ASSSGTGGQKLF
TRBV7-9 ASSGPGLGSEQF
TRBV7-2 ASSLEAGGNTEAF
TRBV10-2 ASSSNTGELF
TRBV7-2 ASSPAESGSYNEQF
TRBV23-1 AIRLQRADEQY
TRBV27 ASSWSGAGTGELF